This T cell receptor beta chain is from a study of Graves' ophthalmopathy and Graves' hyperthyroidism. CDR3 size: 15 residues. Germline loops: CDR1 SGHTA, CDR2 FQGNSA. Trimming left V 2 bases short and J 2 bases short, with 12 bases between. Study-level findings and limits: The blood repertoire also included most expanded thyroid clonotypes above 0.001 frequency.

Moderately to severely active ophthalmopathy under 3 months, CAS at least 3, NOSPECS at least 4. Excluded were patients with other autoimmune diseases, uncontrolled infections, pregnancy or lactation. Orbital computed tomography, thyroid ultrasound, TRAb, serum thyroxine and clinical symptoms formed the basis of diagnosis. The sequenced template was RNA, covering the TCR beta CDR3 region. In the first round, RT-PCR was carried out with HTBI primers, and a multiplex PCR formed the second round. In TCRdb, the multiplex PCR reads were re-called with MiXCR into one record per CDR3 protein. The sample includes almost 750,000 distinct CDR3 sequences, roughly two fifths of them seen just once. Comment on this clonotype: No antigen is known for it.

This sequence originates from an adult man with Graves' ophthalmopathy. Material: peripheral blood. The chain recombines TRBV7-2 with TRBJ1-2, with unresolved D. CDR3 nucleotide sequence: TGTGCCAGCAGCTTAAACCCGTCTGGAAACTATGGCTACACCTTC. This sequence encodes CASSLNPSGNYGYTF.